A selection of T cell receptor beta chains follows, all from one sample in a study of blood T cell repertoires in COVID-19. Profiled with immunoSEQ multiplex PCR; TCRdb holds only in-frame clones, not every one. This table holds about 220,000 clones, over 80% found once. The specimen sequenced was PBMCs or T cells enriched from blood (not recorded which). These receptor sequences come from a woman in her thirties or forties who had recovered from COVID-19. The CDR3 runs from the conserved cysteine through the conserved F or W. D genes are given only for firm matches. Clone size appears in some rows only: once, few, many, or a class for an expanded clone.

V: TRBV14
J: TRBJ2-1
D: TRBD2
size: NA
CDR3: CASSQVVSGYNEQFF
DNA: TGTGCCAGCAGCCAAGTTGTTAGCGGGTACAATGAGCAGTTCTTC

V: TRBV10-3
J: TRBJ1-2
D: NA
size: few
CDR3: CAIKTGNYGYTF
DNA: TGTGCCATTAAAACAGGGAACTATGGCTACACCTTC

V: TRBV19
J: TRBJ2-1
D: NA
size: NA
CDR3: CASSILSSYNEQFF
DNA: TGTGCCAGTAGCATTCTTAGCTCCTACAATGAGCAGTTCTTC

V: TRBV20-1
J: TRBJ1-4
D: NA
size: few
CDR3: CSASTHNEKLFF
DNA: TGCAGTGCTAGTACACATAATGAAAAACTGTTTTTT

V: TRBV30
J: TRBJ2-2
D: NA
size: NA
CDR3: CAWSVRTSWGELFF
DNA: TGTGCCTGGAGTGTTCGGACTTCGTGGGGGGAGCTGTTTTTT

V: TRBV7-2
J: TRBJ1-5
D: TRBD1
size: NA
CDR3: CASSLGGQLGQPQHF
DNA: TGTGCCAGCAGCTTAGGGGGACAGTTAGGACAGCCCCAGCATTTT

V: TRBV6-5
J: TRBJ1-3
D: NA
size: NA
CDR3: CATFQASGNTIYF
DNA: TGTGCCACCTTCCAGGCCTCTGGAAACACCATATATTTT

V: TRBV6-5
J: TRBJ1-3
D: TRBD1
size: NA
CDR3: CASSSRDSSGNTIYF
DNA: TGTGCCAGCAGTTCCCGGGACAGCTCTGGAAACACCATATATTTT

V: TRBV29-1
J: TRBJ1-2
D: NA
size: NA
CDR3: CSVEGTNGYTF
DNA: TGCAGCGTTGAGGGTACTAATGGCTACACCTTC

V: TRBV21-1
J: TRBJ2-7
D: NA
size: NA
CDR3: CAKRSGGTYEQYF
DNA: TGTGCCAAGAGGTCAGGAGGGACCTACGAGCAGTACTTC

V: TRBV10-3
J: TRBJ2-7
D: NA
size: NA
CDR3: CAISDSGPYEQYF
DNA: TGTGCCATCAGTGATAGCGGCCCATACGAGCAGTACTTC

V: TRBV19
J: TRBJ1-2
D: NA
size: NA
CDR3: CASSPSWRDGYTF
DNA: TGTGCCAGTAGCCCCTCATGGCGGGATGGCTACACCTTC

V: TRBV2
J: TRBJ2-2
D: NA
size: NA
CDR3: CASSEEGTYGSGELFF
DNA: TGTGCCAGCAGTGAAGAGGGGACCTACGGGAGCGGGGAGCTGTTTTTT

V: TRBV7-2
J: TRBJ2-2
D: TRBD2
size: NA
CDR3: CASSPRSGGAGELFF
DNA: TGTGCCAGCAGCCCCAGATCGGGGGGGGCCGGGGAGCTGTTTTTT

V: TRBV9
J: TRBJ1-3
D: NA
size: NA
CDR3: CASSPLSSGNTIYF
DNA: TGTGCCAGCAGCCCCCTGAGCTCTGGAAACACCATATATTTT

V: TRBV4-2
J: TRBJ2-3
D: TRBD2
size: NA
CDR3: CASTHPLAGGIPSPSTDTQYF
DNA: TGTGCCAGCACCCACCCTTTAGCGGGAGGGATACCCTCACCTAGCACAGATACGCAGTATTTT

V: TRBV30
J: TRBJ1-1
D: TRBD1
size: NA
CDR3: CAWSLDRELTEAFF
DNA: TGTGCCTGGAGCCTAGACAGGGAACTCACTGAAGCTTTCTTT

V: TRBV27
J: TRBJ2-7
D: TRBD2
size: many
CDR3: CASSLRAGVDEQYF
DNA: TGTGCCAGCAGTTTACGAGCGGGAGTAGACGAGCAGTACTTC

V: TRBV6-5
J: TRBJ1-5
D: TRBD1
size: NA
CDR3: CASSYSGQGDNQPQHF
DNA: TGTGCCAGCAGTTACTCGGGACAGGGGGATAATCAGCCCCAGCATTTT

V: TRBV10-1
J: TRBJ2-2
D: TRBD2
size: once
CDR3: CASSESRLAAYTGELFF
DNA: TGCGCCAGCAGTGAGTCGAGGCTAGCGGCCTACACCGGGGAGCTGTTTTTT

V: TRBV3-1/TRBV3-2
J: TRBJ1-1
D: NA
size: NA
CDR3: CASSRQALSPEAFF
DNA: TGTGCCAGCAGTCGCCAGGCCCTATCTCCTGAAGCTTTCTTT

V: TRBV28
J: TRBJ1-3
D: NA
size: NA
CDR3: CASSLALFAGDGSGNTIYF
DNA: TGTGCCAGCAGTTTAGCACTTTTCGCGGGGGACGGCTCTGGAAACACCATATATTTT

V: TRBV7-9
J: TRBJ2-1
D: TRBD2
size: NA
CDR3: CASSLNAGDNEQFF
DNA: TGTGCCAGCAGCTTAAATGCGGGAGACAATGAGCAGTTCTTC

V: TRBV5-1
J: TRBJ1-4
D: NA
size: NA
CDR3: CASSLVGEKLFF
DNA: TGCGCCAGCAGCTTAGTCGGGGAAAAACTGTTTTTT

V: TRBV10-3
J: TRBJ1-4
D: TRBD1
size: NA
CDR3: CAISAYGTGDNEKLFF
DNA: TGTGCCATCAGTGCCTACGGGACAGGCGATAATGAAAAACTGTTTTTT

V: TRBV20-1
J: TRBJ1-5
D: NA
size: NA
CDR3: CSASDRVGAARNQPQHF
DNA: TGCAGTGCTAGTGATCGAGTAGGGGCGGCACGCAATCAGCCCCAGCATTTT

V: TRBV7-3
J: TRBJ2-1
D: TRBD2
size: NA
CDR3: CASSFTPSGRAQEQFF
DNA: TGTGCCAGCAGCTTTACACCTAGCGGGAGGGCCCAAGAGCAGTTCTTC

V: TRBV19
J: TRBJ1-5
D: NA
size: NA
CDR3: CASSWTSNSNQPQHF
DNA: TGTGCCAGTAGTTGGACATCAAATAGCAATCAGCCCCAGCATTTT

V: TRBV6-5
J: TRBJ1-3
D: NA
size: once
CDR3: CASIPGQTGNTIYF
DNA: TGTGCCAGCATTCCAGGACAGACTGGAAACACCATATATTTT

V: TRBV7-9
J: TRBJ1-1
D: TRBD1
size: NA
CDR3: CASSLPGTGRWDTEAFF
DNA: TGTGCCAGCAGCTTACCCGGGACAGGACGATGGGACACTGAAGCTTTCTTT

V: TRBV19
J: TRBJ2-2
D: TRBD1
size: NA
CDR3: CASSAQGAAGELFF
DNA: TGTGCCAGTAGTGCCCAGGGGGCGGCCGGGGAGCTGTTTTTT

V: TRBV4-3
J: TRBJ1-5
D: NA
size: once
CDR3: CASSHLYRDTLGNQPQHF
DNA: TGCGCCAGCAGCCACCTTTACAGGGACACCCTGGGCAATCAGCCCCAGCATTTT

V: TRBV23-1
J: TRBJ2-2
D: NA
size: NA
CDR3: CASSQSKEAEAGELFF
DNA: TGCGCCAGCAGTCAATCGAAGGAAGCCGAGGCCGGGGAGCTGTTTTTT

V: TRBV19
J: TRBJ1-1
D: NA
size: NA
CDR3: CASSRPGGSGAEAFF
DNA: TGTGCCAGTAGTAGGCCGGGGGGGTCTGGCGCTGAAGCTTTCTTT

V: TRBV7-2
J: TRBJ2-1
D: TRBD2
size: NA
CDR3: CASSLVTSGRGRGEQFF
DNA: TGTGCCAGCAGCTTAGTTACTAGCGGGAGGGGGCGAGGTGAGCAGTTCTTC

V: TRBV18
J: TRBJ1-2
D: NA
size: NA
CDR3: CASSLRTAQNYGYTF
DNA: TGTGCCAGCTCACTTCGGACAGCTCAAAACTATGGCTACACCTTC

V: TRBV3-1/TRBV3-2
J: TRBJ1-4
D: TRBD1
size: many
CDR3: CASSQEGAGTGPEKLFF
DNA: TGTGCCAGCAGCCAAGAGGGAGCCGGGACAGGGCCCGAAAAACTGTTTTTT

V: TRBV7-6
J: TRBJ2-5
D: TRBD2
size: NA
CDR3: CASSSSGGAGVRETQYF
DNA: TGTGCCAGCAGCTCGTCGGGGGGAGCGGGAGTGCGAGAGACCCAGTACTTC

V: TRBV5-1
J: TRBJ2-3
D: TRBD2
size: NA
CDR3: CASRLDWGSGSFPDTQYF
DNA: TGCGCCAGCAGGCTCGACTGGGGTAGCGGGAGTTTCCCAGATACGCAGTATTTT

V: TRBV28
J: TRBJ2-1
D: TRBD1
size: NA
CDR3: CASSSPGTGTNEQFF
DNA: TGTGCCAGCAGTTCTCCCGGGACAGGGACCAATGAGCAGTTCTTC

V: TRBV25-1
J: TRBJ1-1
D: TRBD1
size: NA
CDR3: CASRQGYTEAFF
DNA: TGTGCCAGCAGACAGGGGTACACTGAAGCTTTCTTT

V: TRBV4-1
J: TRBJ2-1
D: TRBD2
size: NA
CDR3: CASSQDKTSGSYNEQFF
DNA: TGCGCCAGCAGCCAAGATAAGACTAGCGGTTCCTACAATGAGCAGTTCTTC

V: TRBV27
J: TRBJ2-5
D: NA
size: NA
CDR3: CASSLNKQETQYF
DNA: TGTGCCAGCAGTTTAAATAAACAAGAGACCCAGTACTTC